Below are 8 T cell receptor beta chains sequenced from a single sample in a study of vaccination and CD4 T cells after COVID-19 (dated by TCRdb to the early 2020s). Receptor amplification or capture employed PCR. Reads for this sample came from an Illumina iSeq 100. At the Johns Hopkins FTIC core, DNA from the cultured CD4+ T cells underwent TCR sequencing with the Oncomine TCR Beta short-read assay. In TCRdb, the public reads were trimmed at Q25 with fastp and aligned with MiXCR, with productive beta chains retained. Under each unique CDR3 protein, matching rows form one entry showing the most common genes and DNA. The sample records almost 20,000 distinct CDR3 sequences, roughly half of which are singletons. 8% to 10% of the sample is held by the ten biggest clonotypes. Their recognized antigens are unknown. In the paper's terms, the treatment or condition label means: approximately nine-day PBMC culture with coronavirus spike peptide pools or control peptides (ViraFEST assay).

The source material was CD4+ T cells from blood, cultured in vitro. Receptor source: a human donor who had recovered from COVID-19.

The chain couples TRBV5-1 to TRBJ2-1; D is undetermined. The CDR3 extends over 15 amino acids. V shed 2 bases and J shed 0 bases, with 9 bases lying between them. Germline V gene data show CDR1 as SGHRS and CDR2 as YFSETQ. CDR3 protein: CASSLSADSYNEQFF. Written as DNA, the CDR3 is TGCGCCAGCAGCTTAAGTGCCGACTCCTACAATGAGCAGTTCTTC.

The chain combines TRBV5-4 with TRBJ2-5, with 7 bases lining up with TRBD1. This CDR3 comprises 16 residues. Germline-derived CDR1 and CDR2 are SGHNT and YYREEE (reference sequence). Trimming took 0 bases from V and 2 from J; bases not matched to a gene: 7. CDR3 DNA sequence: TGTGCCAGCAGCTTGGGATTCGGGACAGCACAAGAGACCCAGTACTTC. Translated: CASSLGFGTAQETQYF.

The rearrangement joins TRBV24-1 to TRBJ2-1; a possible D gene is TRBD1 (5 bases). V gave up 5 bases and J gave up 10 bases, with 14 bases separating them. From germline, CDR1 is KGHDR and CDR2 SFDVKD. This CDR3 comprises 13 residues. CDR3: CATSGDDSGEQFF. DNA for the CDR3: TGTGCCACCAGTGGCGACGACAGTGGGGAGCAGTTCTTC.

The gene calls are TRBV19 and TRBJ1-5; D not certain. This CDR3 is 15 amino acids long. In germline, CDR1 is LNHDA, CDR2 SQIVND (reference sequence). Trimming pared 5 bases from V and 3 bases from J, leaving 14 bases between. CDR3 sequence: CASSLIQTSNQPQHF. The CDR3 DNA is TGTGCCAGTAGTCTGATACAGACCTCCAATCAGCCCCAGCATTTT. Drawing the rest from reference TRBV19 and TRBJ1-5, the complete variable domain is DGGITQSPKYLFRKEGQNVTLSCEQNLNHDAMYWYRQDPGQGLRLIYYSQIVNDFQKGDIAEGYSVSREKKESFPLTVTSAQKNPTAFYLCASSLIQTSNQPQHFGDGTRLSIL.

This sequence joins TRBV4-2 and TRBJ2-6, with D unresolved. The CDR3 runs to 15 residues. V lost 4 bases to trimming and J lost 4 bases, with 11 bases between them. Germline assignment: CDR1 LGHNA and CDR2 YNFKEQ. CDR3 nucleotides: TGTGCCAGCAGCCCGGAGTCGGTGGGGGCCAACGTCCTGACTTTC. It codes for CASSPESVGANVLTF.

This clonotype was counted between two and nine times. The chain combines TRBV2 with TRBJ1-5; no firm D call. The CDR3 length is 11 residues. V was pared by 5 bases and J by 5 bases, with 4 bases between. Germline CDR1 reads SNHLY; CDR2 reads FYNNEI. The CDR3 sequence: CASSRDQPQHF. Here the CDR3 DNA reads TGTGCCAGCAGTAGAGATCAGCCCCAGCATTTT.

A few counts support this clonotype. The J gene is TRBJ2-5, the V gene TRBV7-2, with 7 nucleotides matching TRBD1. The CDR3 runs 16 residues. The trim removed 3 bases at V and 2 bases at J, leaving 9 bases unmatched. The germline CDR1 and CDR2 sequences are SGHTA and FQGNSA. CDR3 loop: CASSLGPGTAQETQYF. In DNA, the CDR3 is TGTGCCAGCAGCTTGGGGCCTGGGACAGCTCAAGAGACCCAGTACTTC.

J is TRBJ2-1 and V is TRBV6-4; D is undetermined. CDR1 and CDR2 from the germline V gene are MRHNA and SNTAGT. The CDR3 contains 13 residues. V was shortened by 2 bases and J by 3 bases, with 5 bases between the two germline ends. Here the CDR3 DNA reads TGTGCCAGCAGTGACAGGGACTACAATGAGCAGTTCTTC. Protein sequence: CASSDRDYNEQFF.